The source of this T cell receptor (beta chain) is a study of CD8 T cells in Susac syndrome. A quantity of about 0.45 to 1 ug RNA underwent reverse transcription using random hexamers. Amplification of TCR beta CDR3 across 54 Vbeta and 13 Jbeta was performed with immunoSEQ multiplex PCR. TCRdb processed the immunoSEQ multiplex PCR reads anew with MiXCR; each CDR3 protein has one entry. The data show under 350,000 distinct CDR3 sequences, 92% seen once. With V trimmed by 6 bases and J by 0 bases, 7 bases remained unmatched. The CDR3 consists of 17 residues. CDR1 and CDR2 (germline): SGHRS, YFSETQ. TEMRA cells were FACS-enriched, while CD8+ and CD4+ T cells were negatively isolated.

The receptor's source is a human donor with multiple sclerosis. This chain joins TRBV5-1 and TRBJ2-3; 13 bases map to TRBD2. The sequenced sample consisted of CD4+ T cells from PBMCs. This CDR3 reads CASTGTSGIRSTDTQYF. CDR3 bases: TGCGCCAGCACCGGGACTAGCGGGATACGGAGCACAGATACGCAGTATTTT.